This T cell receptor (beta chain) derives from a study of type 1 and type 2 diabetes patients. Study-wide context: CD4+ or CD8+ T cells were positively selected from PBMCs with microbeads.

This clonotype was detected a few times. What it binds is unknown. The CDR3 spans 16 residues. Germline CDR1 and CDR2: WSHSY and SAAADI. With V trimmed by 6 bases and J by 1 base, 11 bases remained unmatched. The PCR template was genomic DNA. The TCR beta CDR3 region was amplified using 30 forward and 13 reverse primers. TCRdb called the multiplex PCR reads again in MiXCR, with one record for every CDR3 protein. The sample has about 250,000 distinct CDR3 sequences, around 47% seen once. Study results and caveats: V and J gene usage correlated at about 0.97 between type 2 diabetes and control samples.

Material: peripheral blood mononuclear cells (PBMCs). This rearrangement joins TRBV10-2 to TRBJ1-1; 7 bases map to TRBD1. This clonotype was obtained from a man between 18 and 29 years old with type 2 diabetes. The CDR3 coding sequence is TGCGCCAGCAGCGAAGGGGCAGGGGGGACGAACACTGAAGCTTTCTTT. Translation gives CASSEGAGGTNTEAFF.